Following are 18 T cell receptor beta chains from one sample sequenced in a study of vaccination and CD4 T cells after COVID-19. These receptors have no identified antigens. Sequenced with the Oncomine TCR Beta short-read assay was DNA taken from cultured CD4+ T cells. TCRdb recomputed calls from the PCR reads with MiXCR, one row per CDR3 protein. The data show over 9,500 distinct CDR3 sequences, around 53% seen once. The treatment is: roughly ten-day PBMC culture with coronavirus spike peptide pools or control peptides (ViraFEST assay). The sequencing sample was made of CD4+ T cells from blood, cultured in vitro. The receptors originated from a human donor who had recovered from COVID-19.

J is TRBJ2-1 and V is TRBV11-3; 10 nucleotides agree with TRBD2. The trim removed 5 bases at V and 5 bases at J, leaving 6 bases unmatched. In germline, CDR1 is SGHNT, CDR2 YENEEA. The CDR3 totals 15 residues. This chain's CDR3 is CASSGAGGKDNEQFF. The CDR3 DNA reads as TGTGCCAGCAGCGGAGCGGGGGGGAAAGACAATGAGCAGTTCTTC.

The V gene is TRBV20-1, the J gene TRBJ2-3; D is perhaps TRBD2 (7 bases). Germline V CDR1 and CDR2: DFQATT, SNEGSKA (reference sequence). V was clipped by 7 bases and J by 5 bases, with 19 bases between them. The CDR3 covers 14 residues. DNA of the CDR3: TGCAGTGGGCGAGAGGGGGGAGGGCGAGATACGCAGTATTTT. It translates to CSGREGGGRDTQYF.

This chain uses TRBV6-5 with TRBJ2-7; D possibly matches TRBD1 or TRBD2 (5 bases each). The V end lost 2 bases, the J end lost 2 bases, and 7 bases lay between the germline ends. This CDR3 spans 13 amino acids. The germline gives CDR1 MNHEY, CDR2 SVGAGI. The CDR3 region is CASSYRGPYEQYF. CDR3 sequence (DNA): TGTGCCAGCAGTTACAGGGGACCCTACGAGCAGTACTTC.

This clonotype was seen a handful of times. This sequence joins TRBV29-1 and TRBJ1-5, with 8 bases identical to TRBD1. This CDR3 has 13 residues. In germline, CDR1 is SQVTM, CDR2 ANQGSEA. Trimming at V came to 6 bases and at J to 5 bases, leaving 6 bases not matched to a gene. The CDR3 spells CSVWAGGDQPQHF. DNA of the CDR3: TGCAGCGTGTGGGCAGGGGGCGATCAGCCCCAGCATTTT. Combining the CDR3 with reference TRBV29-1 and TRBJ1-5 gives the whole variable domain SAVISQKPSRDICQRGTSLTIQCQVDSQVTMMFWYRQQPGQSLTLIATANQGSEATYESGFVIDKFPISRPNLTFSTLTVSNMSPEDSSIYLCSVWAGGDQPQHFGDGTRLSIL.

The gene calls are TRBV21-1 and TRBJ1-5; TRBD1 was called by the table and not checked on the DNA. TRBV21-1 is designated a pseudogene. The CDR3 loop spans 14 amino acids. The CDR3 region is CASSRRQVGEPQHF. CDR3 in DNA: TGTGCCAGCAGCAGGCGACAGGTAGGTGAGCCCCAGCATTTT.

This clonotype was seen a few times. The rearrangement joins TRBV2 to TRBJ2-5, with 13 bases matching TRBD2. Germline V gene lookup returns CDR1 SNHLY and CDR2 FYNNEI. This CDR3 is 17 amino acids long. After removal of 2 bases from V and 1 base from J, the junction contained 4 bases not matched to a gene. In DNA, the CDR3 is TGTGCCAGCAGTGAAACGGGACTAGCGGGATCCCAAGAGACCCAGTACTTC. Encoded protein: CASSETGLAGSQETQYF.

The chain couples TRBV10-3 to TRBJ2-3; TRBD2 might be the D (6 bases). The germline V and J ends were trimmed by 2 bases and 2 bases, with 11 bases remaining between them. The CDR3 loop spans 15 amino acids. The germline V gene has CDR1 ENHRY and CDR2 SYGVKD. The CDR3 spells CAISERESDTDTQYF. CDR3 coding DNA: TGTGCCATCAGTGAGCGGGAGTCTGACACAGATACGCAGTATTTT.

In this sample, this clonotype turned up a few times. The V call is TRBV30, the J call TRBJ2-3, with D unresolved. Germline V gene sequence: CDR1 GTSNPN, CDR2 SVGIG (reference sequence). Trimming stripped 1 base from V and 8 bases from J, with 10 bases between. This CDR3 region has 12 residues. CDR3 coding DNA: TGTGCCTGGAGTGAGGCCCGGGCTACGCAGTATTTT. Protein sequence: CAWSEARATQYF.

This clonotype was picked up one time. The chain is built from TRBV27 and TRBJ2-3; 14 bases match TRBD2. V lost 10 bases to trimming and J lost 4 bases; unmatched junction nucleotides: 4. Germline V CDR1 and CDR2: MNHEY, SMNVEV (reference sequence). The CDR3 has 14 amino acids. CDR3 in amino acids: CAIRLAGGSDTQYF. CDR3 nucleotide sequence: TGTGCCATACGACTAGCGGGAGGGTCAGATACGCAGTATTTT.

This clonotype was recorded a few times. The chain links TRBV23-1 to TRBJ1-5; weak D call: TRBD1 (5 bases). Being an ORF, TRBV23-1 has a function that is uncertain. Trimming cost V 1 base and J 1 base, with 8 bases left between them. The CDR3 covers 15 residues. The chain's CDR3 is CASSQCRDSNQPQHF. CDR3 bases: TGCGCCAGCAGTCAATGCCGGGACAGCAATCAGCCCCAGCATTTT.

The chain links TRBV20-1 to TRBJ1-5; D unclear. Trimming stripped 3 bases from V and 3 bases from J, with 9 bases between. In germline, CDR1 is DFQATT, CDR2 SNEGSKA (reference sequence). The CDR3 is 13 residues long. CDR3 bases: TGCAGTGCTAGTTTGGACTACAATCAGCCCCAGCATTTT. Translated: CSASLDYNQPQHF.

The V call is TRBV7-9, the J call TRBJ2-2; 8 bases line up with TRBD2. With V trimmed by 5 bases and J by 5 bases, 16 bases remained unmatched. CDR3 length equals 18 residues. CDR1 SEHNR and CDR2 FQNEAQ come from the germline V gene (reference sequence). CDR3: CASSPPFRVAGRTGELFF. CDR3 in DNA: TGTGCCAGCAGCCCACCGTTTAGGGTAGCGGGGAGGACCGGGGAGCTGTTTTTT. The full variable domain, in which reference TRBV7-9 and TRBJ2-2 provide the parts outside the CDR3, is DTGVSQNPRHKITKRGQNVTFRCDPISEHNRLYWYRQTLGQGPEFLTYFQNEAQLEKSRLLSDRFSAERPKGSFSTLEIQRTEQGDSAMYLCASSPPFRVAGRTGELFFGEGSRLTVL.

The J gene is TRBJ2-1, the V gene TRBV7-9; D not resolved. Per the germline V gene, CDR1 is SEHNR and CDR2 is FQNEAQ (reference sequence). This CDR3 contains 15 residues. Trimming removed 3 bases from V and 0 bases from J, with 9 bases in between. In nucleotides, the CDR3 is TGTGCCAGCAGCTTCCCCTCGAGCTCCTACAATGAGCAGTTCTTC. Its protein is CASSFPSSSYNEQFF.

In its sample, this clonotype was seen once. V and J are TRBV5-4 and TRBJ2-7; D is possibly TRBD1 (7 bases). The CDR3 is 17 residues long. V lost 4 bases to trimming and J lost 0 bases, with 20 bases between them. The germline V gene has CDR1 SGHNT and CDR2 YYREEE (reference sequence). Here the CDR3 DNA reads TGTGCCAGCAGCCCACTGGGAGGACAGGTCAGCTCCTACGAGCAGTACTTC. The encoded protein is CASSPLGGQVSSYEQYF.

The V gene is TRBV6-5, the J gene TRBJ2-3; tentatively, D is TRBD1 (5 bases). V was pared by 4 bases and J by 4 bases, with 15 bases between. This CDR3 spans 15 amino acids. Germline V lookup: CDR1 MNHEY, CDR2 SVGAGI. CDR3 nucleotides: TGTGCCAGCAGTTTAGACAGCCAAAGACCAGATACGCAGTATTTT. This sequence encodes CASSLDSQRPDTQYF.

CDR3: CASSHSGSGSDTQYF. CDR3 nucleotide sequence: TGTGCCAGCAGTCATAGCGGGAGCGGGTCAGATACGCAGTATTTT. This chain connects TRBV6-1 to TRBJ2-3; 9 nucleotides match TRBD2. Trimming cost V 5 bases and J 4 bases; bases outside gene matches: 7. In germline, CDR1 is MNHNS, CDR2 SASEGT. The CDR3 totals 15 residues.

The CDR3 DNA reads as TGTGCCAGCAGTTCCCTTAGCGGGAGTAGGGAGACCCAGTACTTC. This codes for CASSSLSGSRETQYF. This rearrangement joins TRBV28 to TRBJ2-5; 9 bases align to TRBD2. Per germline, CDR1 MDHEN and CDR2 SYDVKM. The trim removed 4 bases at V and 5 bases at J, leaving 8 bases unmatched. The CDR3 loop spans 15 amino acids. The variable domain in full, completed from reference TRBV28 and TRBJ2-5, reads DVKVTQSSRYLVKRTGEKVFLECVQDMDHENMFWYRQDPGLGLRLIYFSYDVKMKEKGDIPEGYSVSREKKERFSLILESASTNQTSMYLCASSSLSGSRETQYFGPGTRLLVL.

In its sample, this clonotype was seen a few times. The CDR3 DNA reads TGTGCCAGCAGTGAGGTGGGCATTACAGGGAATGAGCAGTTCTTC. It codes for CASSEVGITGNEQFF. The chain combines TRBV2 with TRBJ2-1, with D possibly TRBD1 on 6 matching bases. The CDR3 has 15 amino acids. The V gene lost 3 bases and the J gene lost 7 bases, with 16 bases spanning the gap. Per the germline V gene, CDR1 is SNHLY and CDR2 is FYNNEI.